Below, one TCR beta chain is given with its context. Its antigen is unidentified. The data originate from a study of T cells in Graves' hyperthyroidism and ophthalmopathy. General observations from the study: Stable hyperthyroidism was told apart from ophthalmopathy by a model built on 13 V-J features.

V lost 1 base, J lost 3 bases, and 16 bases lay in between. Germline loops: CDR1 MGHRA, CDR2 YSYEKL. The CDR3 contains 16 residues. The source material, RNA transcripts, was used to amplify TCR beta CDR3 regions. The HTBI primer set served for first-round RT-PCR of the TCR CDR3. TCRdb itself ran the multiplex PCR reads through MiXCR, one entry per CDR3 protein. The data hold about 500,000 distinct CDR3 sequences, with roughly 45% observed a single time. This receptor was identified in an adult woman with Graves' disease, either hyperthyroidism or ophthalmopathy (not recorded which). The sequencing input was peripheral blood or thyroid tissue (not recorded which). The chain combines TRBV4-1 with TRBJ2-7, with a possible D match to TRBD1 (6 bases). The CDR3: CASSQADRDIIYEQYF. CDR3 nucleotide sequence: TGCGCCAGCAGCCAAGCCGACCGGGACATCATCTACGAGCAGTACTTC.